The 6 T cell receptor beta chains reported below all come from one sample, sequenced in a study of CD8+ T cells in alopecia areata. cDNA serving as the sequencing template came from extracted, reverse transcribed RNA. Produced via immunoSEQ multiplex PCR; TCRdb's table is partial and in-frame only. The data contain around 160,000 clones, roughly 44% of them seen just once; the ten biggest clones take up about 6.8%. The sample consisted of CD4+ T cells sorted from blood. The receptors shown here come from a human donor with alopecia areata.

The chain joins TRBV28 to TRBJ2-5; D unresolved. Per germline, CDR1 MDHEN and CDR2 SYDVKM. The CDR3 sequence is 13 residues long. Trimming took 5 bases from V and 3 from J, leaving 10 bases between them. CDR3 bases: TGTGCCAGCAGTACCGCGGCCAAAGAGACCCAGTACTTC. Its translation: CASSTAAKETQYF.

The genes are TRBV28 and TRBJ2-6; D is ambiguous. Deletions cut 4 bases from V and 0 bases from J, with 10 bases between. Germline CDR1 and CDR2: MDHEN and SYDVKM. The CDR3 runs 16 residues. CDR3 loop: CASSSIRASGANVLTF. CDR3 DNA sequence: TGTGCCAGCAGTTCCATTAGGGCCTCTGGGGCCAACGTCCTGACTTTC.

The chain carries TRBV29-1 and TRBJ2-5; unclear D gene. The V end was cut by 8 bases, the J end by 5 bases, with 12 bases between. CDR1 is SQVTM, CDR2 ANQGSEA, per germline. This CDR3 comprises 11 residues. CDR3 in DNA: TGCAGCCCAAGCATCGCGGAGACCCAGTACTTC. It is translated as CSPSIAETQYF.

The chain is built from TRBV4-2 and TRBJ2-5, with TRBD1 matching 10 bases. In germline, CDR1 is LGHNA, CDR2 YNFKEQ. The CDR3 is 14 residues long. The V gene end was trimmed by 0 bases and the J gene end by 5 bases; junction bases not matched to a gene: 0. The CDR3 DNA reads as TGTGCCAGCAGCCAAGAGGGACAGGGGGAGACCCAGTACTTC. It translates to CASSQEGQGETQYF.

The V gene is TRBV7-3, the J gene TRBJ2-7; TRBD1 matches 7 bases. V trimming: 2 bases; J trimming: 0 bases; junction bases outside the gene matches: 4. The CDR3 has 15 residues. Germline assignment: CDR1 SGHTA and CDR2 FQGTGA. As DNA, the CDR3 is TGTGCCAGCAGCTTATTGGGACAGAGCTCCTACGAGCAGTACTTC. Residues: CASSLLGQSSYEQYF.

In this sample, this clone turned up once. The gene calls are TRBV14 and TRBJ2-7, with D perhaps matching TRBD1 (6 bases). The CDR3 has 14 residues. Trimming took 1 base from V and 3 from J, leaving 10 bases between them. The germline V gene has CDR1 SGHDN and CDR2 FVKESK. CDR3 region: CASSQGQAGYEQYF. CDR3 nucleotide sequence: TGTGCCAGCAGCCAAGGACAGGCCGGCTACGAGCAGTACTTC.